The 11 T cell receptor beta chains below all came from one sample that was sequenced in a study of cytomegalovirus exposure and HLA in healthy donors. Only in-frame clones appear in the TCRdb table, and some are missing; sequencing was by immunoSEQ multiplex PCR. The sample shows over 75,000 clones, approximately 90% of them seen only once. Sequenced material: PBMCs. These receptors came from a man aged 25-40 years in good health and CMV-seronegative.

The rearrangement links TRBV9 to TRBJ2-3; D gene uncertain. V was pared by 0 bases and J by 2 bases, with 10 bases between. Per the germline V gene, CDR1 is SGDLS and CDR2 is YYNGEE. This CDR3 has 15 amino acids. CDR3 amino acids: CASSVEPRSTDTQYF. CDR3 nucleotides: TGTGCCAGCAGCGTAGAACCCAGATCCACAGATACGCAGTATTTT.

The CDR3 here is CASSSTAGTGAYGYTF. Written as DNA, the CDR3 is TGCGCCAGCAGCTCGACGGCCGGGACAGGGGCTTATGGCTACACCTTC. J is TRBJ1-2 and V is TRBV5-1; 10 bases align to TRBD1. Trimming removed 3 bases from V and 5 bases from J; junction bases left unmatched: 10. CDR1 and CDR2 (germline): SGHRS, YFSETQ. This CDR3 comprises 16 residues.

This rearrangement joins TRBV6-5 to TRBJ1-5, with 7 positions matching TRBD1. Germline CDR1 reads MNHEY; CDR2 reads SVGAGI. This CDR3 contains 16 residues. Germline trimming cut 4 bases from V and 4 bases from J; bases unmatched to any gene: 10. This chain's CDR3 is CASSSLQTGLNQPQHF. The CDR3 bases are TGTGCCAGCAGTTCCCTGCAGACAGGGTTGAATCAGCCCCAGCATTTT.

The V call is TRBV11-2, the J call TRBJ2-3; TRBD1 matches at 10 bases. Germline loops: CDR1 SGHAT, CDR2 FQNNGV. The CDR3 runs 14 residues. Trimming removed 5 bases from V and 6 bases from J; junction bases left unmatched: 5. The CDR3 sequence is CASSPTGGIDTQYF. CDR3 DNA sequence: TGTGCCAGCAGCCCGACAGGGGGCATCGATACGCAGTATTTT.

The rearrangement uses TRBV7-8 and TRBJ1-1; D is unclear. V lost 3 bases, J lost 3 bases, and 8 bases lay in between. Per the germline V gene, CDR1 is SGHVS and CDR2 is FQNEAQ. The CDR3 sequence is 13 residues long. The CDR3 region has the DNA TGTGCCAGCAGCTTTCGACAAGACACTGAAGCTTTCTTT. It specifies CASSFRQDTEAFF.

This rearrangement joins TRBV19 to TRBJ2-7; 7 nucleotides agree with TRBD2. The germline V gene encodes CDR1 LNHDA and CDR2 SQIVND (reference sequence). V lost 4 bases and J lost 3; bases outside the gene matches: 3. This CDR3 is 13 amino acids long. As DNA, the CDR3 is TGTGCCAGTAGTAATGTAGCGGGCTACGAGCAGTACTTC. It specifies CASSNVAGYEQYF.

This clone has just one count. The V and J genes are TRBV5-6 and TRBJ2-7; 9 nucleotides line up with TRBD1. Germline CDR1 and CDR2: SGHDT and YYEEEE. J gave up 1 base and V 0 bases, and 5 bases lay outside the gene matches. The length of the CDR3 is 16 residues. The CDR3 nucleotides are TGTGCCAGCAGCTTGGACCGGACAGGGGCATCCTACGAGCAGTACTTC. Its translation: CASSLDRTGASYEQYF.

The chain links TRBV25-1 to TRBJ1-1; maybe TRBD1 (6 bases). Germline V lookup: CDR1 MGHDK, CDR2 SYGVNS. V was trimmed by 10 bases and J by 3 bases, leaving 15 bases between them. The CDR3 is 13 residues long. The CDR3 DNA reads TGTGCCATCTCAAGGGCAGGGGACACTGAAGCTTTCTTT. Its translation: CAISRAGDTEAFF.

The chain has TRBV6-5 and TRBJ2-7, with 8 bases identical to TRBD1. The CDR3 totals 14 residues. V dropped 6 bases and J dropped 2; count of bases not matched to a gene: 6. The germline V gene encodes CDR1 MNHEY and CDR2 SVGAGI. The CDR3 is CASRTGQAAYEQYF. DNA of the CDR3: TGTGCCAGCAGAACGGGACAGGCCGCCTACGAGCAGTACTTC.

The chain joins TRBV2 to TRBJ1-5; 7 positions match TRBD1. Per germline, CDR1 SNHLY and CDR2 FYNNEI. The CDR3 has 15 amino acids. V trimming: 8 bases; J trimming: 0 bases; junction bases outside the gene matches: 7. The CDR3 DNA reads TGTGCCAGCGAACCGGGACAGAATAGCAATCAGCCCCAGCATTTT. It translates to CASEPGQNSNQPQHF.

The chain links TRBV5-1 to TRBJ2-2; D not resolved. The V gene's germline CDR1 is SGHRS and CDR2 YFSETQ. V was clipped by 7 bases and J by 1 base, with 14 bases between them. This CDR3 has 15 amino acids. The CDR3 reads CASFPRQMNTGELFF. CDR3 DNA sequence: TGCGCCAGCTTCCCCAGGCAGATGAACACCGGGGAGCTGTTTTTT.